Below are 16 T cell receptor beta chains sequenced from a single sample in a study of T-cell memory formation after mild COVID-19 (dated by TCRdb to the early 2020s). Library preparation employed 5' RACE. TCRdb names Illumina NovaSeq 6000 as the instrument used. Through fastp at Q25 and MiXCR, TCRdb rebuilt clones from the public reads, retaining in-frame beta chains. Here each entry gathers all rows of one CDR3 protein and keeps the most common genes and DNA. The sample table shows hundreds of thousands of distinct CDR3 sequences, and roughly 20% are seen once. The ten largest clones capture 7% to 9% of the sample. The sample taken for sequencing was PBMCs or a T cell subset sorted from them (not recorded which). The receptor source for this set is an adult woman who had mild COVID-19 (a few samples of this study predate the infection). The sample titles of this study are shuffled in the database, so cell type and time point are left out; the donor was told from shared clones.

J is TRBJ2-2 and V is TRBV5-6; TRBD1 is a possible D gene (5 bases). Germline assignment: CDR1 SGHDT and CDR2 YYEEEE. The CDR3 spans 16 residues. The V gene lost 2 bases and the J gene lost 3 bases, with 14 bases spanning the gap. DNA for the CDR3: TGTGCCAGCAGCTTTATCCAGGGAATCCACACCGGGGAGCTGTTTTTT. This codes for CASSFIQGIHTGELFF.

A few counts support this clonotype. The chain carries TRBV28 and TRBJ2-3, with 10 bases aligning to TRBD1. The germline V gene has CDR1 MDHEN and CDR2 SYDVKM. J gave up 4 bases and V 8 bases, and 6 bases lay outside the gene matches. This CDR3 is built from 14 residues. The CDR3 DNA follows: TGTGCCAGCGAGACAGGGGGCGCCGCAGATACGCAGTATTTT. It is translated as CASETGGAADTQYF. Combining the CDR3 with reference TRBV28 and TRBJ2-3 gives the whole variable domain DVKVTQSSRYLVKRTGEKVFLECVQDMDHENMFWYRQDPGLGLRLIYFSYDVKMKEKGDIPEGYSVSREKKERFSLILESASTNQTSMYLCASETGGAADTQYFGPGTRLTVL.

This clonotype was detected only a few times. The DNA of the CDR3 is TGTGCCAGCAGCGTAGGAGGGTTACGTGGGGATACGCAGTATTTT. Translating it yields CASSVGGLRGDTQYF. The chain couples TRBV9 to TRBJ2-3; TRBD2 is a possible D gene (5 bases). The CDR3 has 15 amino acids. Trimming removed 0 bases from V and 6 bases from J, with 14 bases in between. The germline gives CDR1 SGDLS, CDR2 YYNGEE.

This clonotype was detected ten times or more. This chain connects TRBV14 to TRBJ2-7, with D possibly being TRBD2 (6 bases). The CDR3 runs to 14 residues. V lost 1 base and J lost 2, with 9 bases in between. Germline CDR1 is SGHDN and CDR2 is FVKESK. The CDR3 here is CASSQGRGPYEQYF. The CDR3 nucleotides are TGTGCCAGCAGCCAAGGGAGGGGACCCTACGAGCAGTACTTC.

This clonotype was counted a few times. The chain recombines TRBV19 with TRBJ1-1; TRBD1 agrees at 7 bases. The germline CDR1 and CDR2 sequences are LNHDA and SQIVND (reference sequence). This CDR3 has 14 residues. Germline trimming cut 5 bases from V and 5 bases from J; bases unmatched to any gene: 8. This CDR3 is CASSPVTGPTEAFF. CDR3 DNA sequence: TGTGCCAGTAGTCCCGTGACAGGGCCGACTGAAGCTTTCTTT.

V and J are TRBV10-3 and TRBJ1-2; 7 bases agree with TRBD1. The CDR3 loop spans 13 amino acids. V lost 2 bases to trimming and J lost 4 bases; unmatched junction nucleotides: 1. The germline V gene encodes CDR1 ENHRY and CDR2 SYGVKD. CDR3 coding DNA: TGTGCCATCAGTGAGGGGACAGCCTATGGCTACACCTTC. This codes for CAISEGTAYGYTF.

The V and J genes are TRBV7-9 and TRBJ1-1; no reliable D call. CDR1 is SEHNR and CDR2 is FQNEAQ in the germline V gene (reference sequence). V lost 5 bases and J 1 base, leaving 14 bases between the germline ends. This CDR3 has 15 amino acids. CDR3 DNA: TGTGCCAGCAGCCGAGTGCTACACCCGAACACTGAAGCTTTCTTT. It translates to CASSRVLHPNTEAFF.

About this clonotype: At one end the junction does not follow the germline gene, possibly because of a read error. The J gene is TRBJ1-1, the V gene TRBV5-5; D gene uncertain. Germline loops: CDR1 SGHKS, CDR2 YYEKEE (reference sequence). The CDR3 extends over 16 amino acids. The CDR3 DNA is TGTGCCAGCAGCTCCCGGTGGGGATGGTACAATAGTGAAGCTTTATTT. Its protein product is CASSSRWGWYNSEALF.

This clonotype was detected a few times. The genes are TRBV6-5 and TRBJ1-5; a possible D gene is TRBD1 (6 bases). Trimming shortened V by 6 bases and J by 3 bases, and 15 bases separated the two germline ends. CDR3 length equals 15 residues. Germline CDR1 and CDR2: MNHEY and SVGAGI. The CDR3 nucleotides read TGTGCCAGCAGCCCGCGGGGGCGAAACAATCAGCCCCAGCATTTT. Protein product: CASSPRGRNNQPQHF.

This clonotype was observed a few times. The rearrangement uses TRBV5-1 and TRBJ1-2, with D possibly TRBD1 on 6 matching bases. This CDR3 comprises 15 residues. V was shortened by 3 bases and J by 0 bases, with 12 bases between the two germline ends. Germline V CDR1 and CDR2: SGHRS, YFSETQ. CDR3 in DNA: TGCGCCAGCAGCTCCCAGGGGAACTCTAACTATGGCTACACCTTC. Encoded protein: CASSSQGNSNYGYTF. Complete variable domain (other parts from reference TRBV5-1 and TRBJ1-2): KAGVTQTPRYLIKTRGQQVTLSCSPISGHRSVSWYQQTPGQGLQFLFEYFSETQRNKGNFPGRFSGRQFSNSRSEMNVSTLELGDSALYLCASSSQGNSNYGYTFGSGTRLTVV.

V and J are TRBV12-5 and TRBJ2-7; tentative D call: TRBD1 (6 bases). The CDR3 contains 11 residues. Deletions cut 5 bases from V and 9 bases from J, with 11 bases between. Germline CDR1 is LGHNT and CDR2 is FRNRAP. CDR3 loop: CASGVEGGQYF. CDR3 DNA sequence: TGTGCTAGTGGTGTGGAAGGGGGGCAGTACTTC. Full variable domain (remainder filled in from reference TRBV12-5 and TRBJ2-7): DARVTQTPRHKVTEMGQEVTMRCQPILGHNTVFWYRQTMMQGLELLAYFRNRAPLDDSGMPKDRFSAEMPDATLATLKIQPSEPRDSAVYFCASGVEGGQYFGPGTRLTVT.

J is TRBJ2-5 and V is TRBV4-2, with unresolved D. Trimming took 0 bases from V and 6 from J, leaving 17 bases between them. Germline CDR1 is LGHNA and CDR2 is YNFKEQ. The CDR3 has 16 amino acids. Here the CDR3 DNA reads TGTGCCAGCAGCCAAGATGGCACTCCCATATTTAAGACCCAGTACTTC. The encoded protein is CASSQDGTPIFKTQYF.

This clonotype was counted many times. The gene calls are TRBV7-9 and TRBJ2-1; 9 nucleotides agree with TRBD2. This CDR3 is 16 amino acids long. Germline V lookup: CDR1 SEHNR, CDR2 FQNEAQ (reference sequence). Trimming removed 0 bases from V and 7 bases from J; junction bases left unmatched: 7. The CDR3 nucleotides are TGTGCCAGCAGCTTAGCGGCCGGACTAGCGTGGAATGAGCAGTTCTTC. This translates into CASSLAAGLAWNEQFF.

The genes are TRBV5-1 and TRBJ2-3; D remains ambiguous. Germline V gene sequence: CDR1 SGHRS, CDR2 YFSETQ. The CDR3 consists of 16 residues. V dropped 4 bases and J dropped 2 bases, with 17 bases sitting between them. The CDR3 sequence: CASSPDPLRNTDTQYF. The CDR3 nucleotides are TGCGCCAGCAGCCCCGACCCACTCCGAAACACAGATACGCAGTATTTT.

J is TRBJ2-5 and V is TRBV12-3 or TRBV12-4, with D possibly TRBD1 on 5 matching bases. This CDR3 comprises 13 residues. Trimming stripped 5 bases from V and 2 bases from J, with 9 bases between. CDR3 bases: TGTGCCAGCAGTAGACAGACACAAGAGACCCAGTACTTC. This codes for CASSRQTQETQYF.

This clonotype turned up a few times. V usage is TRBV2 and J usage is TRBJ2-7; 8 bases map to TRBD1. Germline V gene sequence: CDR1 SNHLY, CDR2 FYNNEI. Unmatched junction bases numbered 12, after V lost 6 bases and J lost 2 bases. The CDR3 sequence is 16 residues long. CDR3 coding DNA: TGTGCCAGCAGCGCACCTCGACAGGGGCCCACCTACGAGCAGTACTTC. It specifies CASSAPRQGPTYEQYF.